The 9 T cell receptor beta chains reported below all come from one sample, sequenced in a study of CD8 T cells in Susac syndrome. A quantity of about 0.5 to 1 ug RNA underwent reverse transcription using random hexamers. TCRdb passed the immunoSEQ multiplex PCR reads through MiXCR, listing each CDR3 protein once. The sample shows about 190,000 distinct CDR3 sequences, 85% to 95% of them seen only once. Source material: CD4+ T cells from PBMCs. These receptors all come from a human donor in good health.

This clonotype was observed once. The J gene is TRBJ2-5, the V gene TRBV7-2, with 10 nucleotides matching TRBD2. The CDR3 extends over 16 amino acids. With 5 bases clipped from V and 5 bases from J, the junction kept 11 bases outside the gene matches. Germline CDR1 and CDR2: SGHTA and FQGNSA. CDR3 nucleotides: TGTGCCAGCAGCGCCCTGTCGGGACTAGCGAGGGAGACCCAGTACTTC. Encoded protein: CASSALSGLARETQYF.

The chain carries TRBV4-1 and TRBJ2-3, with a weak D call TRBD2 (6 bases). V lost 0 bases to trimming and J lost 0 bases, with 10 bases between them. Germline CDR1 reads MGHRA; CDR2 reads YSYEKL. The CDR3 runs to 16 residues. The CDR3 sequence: CASSQEEGRSTDTQYF. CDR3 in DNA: TGCGCCAGCAGCCAAGAGGAGGGTAGAAGCACAGATACGCAGTATTTT.

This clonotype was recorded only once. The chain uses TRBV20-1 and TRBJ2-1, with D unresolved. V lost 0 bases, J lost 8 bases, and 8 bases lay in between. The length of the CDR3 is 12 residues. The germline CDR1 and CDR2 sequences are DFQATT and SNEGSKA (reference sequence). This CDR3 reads CSARDQLHEQFF. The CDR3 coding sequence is TGCAGTGCTAGAGATCAGTTGCATGAGCAGTTCTTC.

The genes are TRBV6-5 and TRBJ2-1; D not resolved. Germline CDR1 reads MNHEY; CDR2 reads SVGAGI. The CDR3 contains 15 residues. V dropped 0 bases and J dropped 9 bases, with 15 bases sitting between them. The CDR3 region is CASSYSGRVSSEQFF. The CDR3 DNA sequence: TGTGCCAGCAGTTACTCAGGAAGGGTCAGTAGTGAGCAGTTCTTC.

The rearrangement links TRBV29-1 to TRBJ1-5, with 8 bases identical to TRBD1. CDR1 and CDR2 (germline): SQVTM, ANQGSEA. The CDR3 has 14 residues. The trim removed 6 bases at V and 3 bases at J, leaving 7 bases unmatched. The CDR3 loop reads CSVAQGANNQPQHF. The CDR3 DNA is TGCAGCGTCGCCCAGGGGGCTAACAATCAGCCCCAGCATTTT.

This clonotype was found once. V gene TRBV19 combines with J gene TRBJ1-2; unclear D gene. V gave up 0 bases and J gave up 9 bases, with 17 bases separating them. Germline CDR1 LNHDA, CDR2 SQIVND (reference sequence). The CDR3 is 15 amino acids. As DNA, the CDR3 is TGTGCCAGTAGTATAGAAAGGAGTGGGCGGCGCCGCTACACCTTC. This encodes CASSIERSGRRRYTF.

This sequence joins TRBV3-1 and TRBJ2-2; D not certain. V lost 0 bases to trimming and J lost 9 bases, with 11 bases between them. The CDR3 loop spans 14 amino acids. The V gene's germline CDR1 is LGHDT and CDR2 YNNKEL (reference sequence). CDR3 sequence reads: CASSQDSWARELFF. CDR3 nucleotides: TGTGCCAGCAGCCAAGATAGTTGGGCACGGGAGCTGTTTTTT.

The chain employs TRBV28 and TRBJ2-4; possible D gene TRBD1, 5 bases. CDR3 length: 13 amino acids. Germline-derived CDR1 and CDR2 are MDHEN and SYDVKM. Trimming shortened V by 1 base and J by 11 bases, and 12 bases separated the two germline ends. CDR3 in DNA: TGTGCCAGCAGTTTATCAGGGTATCCTCTTCAGTACTTC. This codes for CASSLSGYPLQYF.

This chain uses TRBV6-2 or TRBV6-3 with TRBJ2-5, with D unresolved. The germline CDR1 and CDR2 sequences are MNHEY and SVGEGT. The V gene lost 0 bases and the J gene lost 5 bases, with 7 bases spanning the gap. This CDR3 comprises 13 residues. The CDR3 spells CASSYSGAETQYF. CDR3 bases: TGTGCCAGCAGTTACTCGGGTGCTGAGACCCAGTACTTC.